One and the same sample provided the 18 T cell receptor beta chains below, sequenced in a study of blood T cell repertoires in COVID-19. Clones were sequenced by immunoSEQ multiplex PCR, and TCRdb holds only the in-frame ones, with some missing. Here the sample spans 150,000 to 200,000 clones, about 85% being singletons. Source material: peripheral blood. The origin of the receptors is a woman older than 75 with acute or convalescent COVID-19.

V and J are TRBV7-9 and TRBJ1-1, with D maybe TRBD1 (6 bases). The CDR3 sequence is 14 residues long. The V and J ends lost 6 bases and 1 base respectively, with 12 bases between them. Germline CDR1 reads SEHNR; CDR2 reads FQNEAQ (reference sequence). The CDR3 loop reads CASSSGQRNTEAFF. The CDR3 DNA sequence: TGTGCCAGCAGTTCCGGACAGAGGAACACTGAAGCTTTCTTT.

This clone was seen only once. The chain carries TRBV6-5 and TRBJ2-7; 9 bases align to TRBD1. The germline gives CDR1 MNHEY, CDR2 SVGAGI. The CDR3 runs 14 residues. With 7 bases clipped from V and 5 bases from J, the junction kept 9 bases outside the gene matches. CDR3 residues: CASNRRDRVDEQYF. For the CDR3, the DNA is TGTGCCAGCAACCGTCGGGACAGGGTTGACGAGCAGTACTTC.

This rearrangement joins TRBV5-1 to TRBJ2-7, with D unresolved. CDR3 length: 15 residues. V was trimmed by 0 bases and J by 0 bases, leaving 10 bases between them. The germline gives CDR1 SGHRS, CDR2 YFSETQ. DNA of the CDR3: TGCGCCAGCAGCTTGGATGGCCGGAGCTCCTACGAGCAGTACTTC. Amino acids: CASSLDGRSSYEQYF.

The chain recombines TRBV5-4 with TRBJ2-2; 12 nucleotides align to TRBD2. J gave up 5 bases and V 4 bases, and 9 bases lay outside the gene matches. The CDR3 spans 17 residues. Per the germline V gene, CDR1 is SGHNT and CDR2 is YYREEE (reference sequence). In nucleotides, the CDR3 is TGTGCCAGCAGCCGTTCTAGCGGGGGGGCCCGGACCGGGGAGCTGTTTTTT. Protein product: CASSRSSGGARTGELFF. The variable domain in full, completed from reference TRBV5-4 and TRBJ2-2, reads ETGVTQSPTHLIKTRGQQVTLRCSSQSGHNTVSWYQQALGQGPQFIFQYYREEENGRGNFPPRFSGLQFPNYSSELNVNALELDDSALYLCASSRSSGGARTGELFFGEGSRLTVL.

The gene calls are TRBV29-1 and TRBJ2-1, with D possibly matching TRBD1 (8 bases). The CDR3 is 14 amino acids. V was cut by 6 bases and J by 1 base, with 13 bases left in between. Germline loops: CDR1 SQVTM, CDR2 ANQGSEA. DNA of the CDR3: TGCAGCGTCAACAGGGGGGGGTCCTACAATGAGCAGTTCTTC. This codes for CSVNRGGSYNEQFF.

This chain links TRBV6-5 with TRBJ2-5; weak D call: TRBD2 (5 bases). V lost 3 bases to trimming and J lost 4 bases, with 15 bases between them. CDR1 and CDR2 (germline): MNHEY, SVGAGI. The CDR3 is 15 residues long. Here the CDR3 reads CASSYRGLKGETQYF. The CDR3 DNA reads TGTGCCAGCAGTTATCGCGGGTTAAAGGGAGAGACCCAGTACTTC.

This chain joins TRBV6-5 and TRBJ2-7, with 12 bases fitting TRBD1. V lost 0 bases, J lost 5 bases, and 2 bases stayed unmatched. This CDR3 comprises 15 residues. Germline assignment: CDR1 MNHEY and CDR2 SVGAGI. The CDR3 loop is CASSYSGQGAHEQYF. The CDR3 DNA sequence: TGTGCCAGCAGTTACTCGGGACAGGGGGCCCACGAGCAGTACTTC.

The chain links TRBV28 to TRBJ1-6; unclear D gene. V was pared by 9 bases and J by 0 bases, with 9 bases between. Germline CDR1 reads MDHEN; CDR2 reads SYDVKM. This CDR3 comprises 14 residues. CDR3: CASRASSYNSPLHF. CDR3 DNA sequence: TGTGCCAGTCGCGCGAGCTCCTATAATTCACCCCTCCACTTT.

The V call is TRBV3-1 (or the pseudogene TRBV3-2), the J call TRBJ1-2; maybe TRBD1 (5 bases). V lost 10 bases, J lost 8 bases, and 17 bases lay in between. The CDR3 has 12 residues. CDR1 and CDR2 (germline): LGHDT, YNNKEL (reference sequence). The CDR3, as DNA: TGTGCCACCGGTGGAGGGGCTCTCGGCTACACCTTC. It specifies CATGGGALGYTF.

The gene calls are TRBV29-1 and TRBJ1-5, with unresolved D. CDR1 and CDR2 (germline): SQVTM, ANQGSEA. This CDR3 region has 13 residues. The V end lost 7 bases, the J end lost 0 bases, and 10 bases lay between the germline ends. CDR3 sequence reads: CSAGENSNQPQHF. The CDR3 DNA sequence: TGCAGCGCCGGAGAGAATAGCAATCAGCCCCAGCATTTT.

The chain couples TRBV5-1 to TRBJ2-2, with TRBD1 identical over 9 bases. CDR1 and CDR2 (germline): SGHRS, YFSETQ. The CDR3 consists of 15 residues. Losses at the gene ends were 8 bases for V and 6 bases for J; bases not matched to a gene: 11. CDR3 DNA: TGCGCCAGTCGACCGGGACAGGGAGCGGCCGGGGAGCTGTTTTTT. Protein product: CASRPGQGAAGELFF.

The gene calls are TRBV5-6 and TRBJ1-5, with 7 nucleotides matching TRBD1. From germline, CDR1 is SGHDT and CDR2 YYEEEE. The CDR3 contains 16 residues. V dropped 0 bases and J dropped 2; count of bases not matched to a gene: 5. CDR3 sequence (DNA): TGTGCCAGCAGCTTGGGAGGGGGCCATCGCAATCAGCCCCAGCATTTT. Its translation is CASSLGGGHRNQPQHF.

J is TRBJ2-2 and V is TRBV18; TRBD1 is a possible D gene (7 bases). The CDR3 is made up of 15 amino acids. V gave up 3 bases and J gave up 6 bases, with 14 bases separating them. The germline V gene has CDR1 KGHSH and CDR2 LQKENI. The DNA for the CDR3 is TGTGCCAGCTCACCGGGACAGTCGGGAGCCGGGGAGCTGTTTTTT. Protein: CASSPGQSGAGELFF.

This chain connects TRBV5-1 to TRBJ1-1; D might be TRBD1 (5 bases). The CDR3 is 14 residues long. Trimming pared 7 bases from V and 7 bases from J, leaving 20 bases between. The germline CDR1 and CDR2 sequences are SGHRS and YFSETQ. CDR3 region: CASRTGTSLGEAFF. The CDR3 DNA reads as TGCGCCAGCCGAACCGGGACTTCACTTGGTGAAGCTTTCTTT.

This chain links TRBV18 with TRBJ2-1; 8 positions match TRBD1. The CDR3 loop spans 16 amino acids. Germline assignment: CDR1 KGHSH and CDR2 LQKENI. Trimming removed 4 bases from V and 3 bases from J; junction bases left unmatched: 8. CDR3 DNA: TGTGCCAGCTCACAATTGACAGGGGAACACTACAATGAGCAGTTCTTC. It specifies CASSQLTGEHYNEQFF.

This clone was found once. This chain uses TRBV5-1 with TRBJ2-6; a possible D gene is TRBD2 (5 bases). This CDR3 contains 15 residues. Looked up from germline, CDR1 is SGHRS and CDR2 is YFSETQ. V lost 4 bases to trimming and J lost 1 base, with 9 bases between them. DNA for the CDR3: TGCGCCAGCAGCCCGTCGGGGTCTGGGGCCAACGTCCTGACTTTC. Amino acid sequence: CASSPSGSGANVLTF. The whole variable domain, remainder taken from reference TRBV5-1 and TRBJ2-6, is KAGVTQTPRYLIKTRGQQVTLSCSPISGHRSVSWYQQTPGQGLQFLFEYFSETQRNKGNFPGRFSGRQFSNSRSEMNVSTLELGDSALYLCASSPSGSGANVLTFGAGSRLTVL.

The chain combines TRBV7-2 with TRBJ1-1; 7 bases are shared with TRBD1. This CDR3 contains 14 residues. Per the germline V gene, CDR1 is SGHTA and CDR2 is FQGNSA. V was pared by 5 bases and J by 1 base, with 4 bases of the junction left unmatched. CDR3 sequence (DNA): TGTGCCAGCAGCACGCGACAGGGGAACACTGAAGCTTTCTTT. This sequence encodes CASSTRQGNTEAFF.

This chain connects TRBV21-1 to TRBJ1-2; TRBD1 is taken as the D call from the table, unchecked against the DNA. TRBV21-1 represents a pseudogene. The CDR3 runs 16 residues. This CDR3 reads CASSKPRDRMSYGYTF. The CDR3 DNA is TGTGCCAGCAGCAAACCAAGAGACAGGATGTCCTATGGCTACACCTTC.